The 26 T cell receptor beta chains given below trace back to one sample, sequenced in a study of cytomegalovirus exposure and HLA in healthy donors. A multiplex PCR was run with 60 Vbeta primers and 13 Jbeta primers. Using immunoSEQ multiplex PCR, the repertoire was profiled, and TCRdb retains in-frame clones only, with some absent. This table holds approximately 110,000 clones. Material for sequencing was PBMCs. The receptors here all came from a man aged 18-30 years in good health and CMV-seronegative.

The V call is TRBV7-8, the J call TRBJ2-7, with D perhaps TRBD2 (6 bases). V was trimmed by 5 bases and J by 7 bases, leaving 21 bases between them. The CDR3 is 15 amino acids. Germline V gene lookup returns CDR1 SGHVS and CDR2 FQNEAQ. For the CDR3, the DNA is TGTGCCAGCAGCCTAGTAACCGGGACTTCTATGGAGCAGTACTTC. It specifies CASSLVTGTSMEQYF.

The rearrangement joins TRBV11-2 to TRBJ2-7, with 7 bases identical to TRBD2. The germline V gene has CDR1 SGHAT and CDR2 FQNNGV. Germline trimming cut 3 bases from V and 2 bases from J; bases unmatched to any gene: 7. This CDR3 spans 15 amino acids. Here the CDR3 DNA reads TGTGCCAGCAGCTTCCTAGGACTAGTCACCTACGAGCAGTACTTC. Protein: CASSFLGLVTYEQYF.

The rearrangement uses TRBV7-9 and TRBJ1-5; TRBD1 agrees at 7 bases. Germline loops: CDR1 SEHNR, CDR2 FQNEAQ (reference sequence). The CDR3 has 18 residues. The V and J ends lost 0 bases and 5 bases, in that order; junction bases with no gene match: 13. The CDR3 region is CASSLAVGIRTGDQPQHF. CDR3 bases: TGTGCCAGCAGCTTAGCGGTGGGGATTAGGACAGGTGATCAGCCCCAGCATTTT.

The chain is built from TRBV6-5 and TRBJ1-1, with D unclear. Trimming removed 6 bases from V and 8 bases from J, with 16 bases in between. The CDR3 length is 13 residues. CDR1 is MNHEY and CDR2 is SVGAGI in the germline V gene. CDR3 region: CASRNGGVAEAFF. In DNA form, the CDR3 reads TGTGCCAGCAGGAACGGAGGAGTGGCCGAAGCTTTCTTT.

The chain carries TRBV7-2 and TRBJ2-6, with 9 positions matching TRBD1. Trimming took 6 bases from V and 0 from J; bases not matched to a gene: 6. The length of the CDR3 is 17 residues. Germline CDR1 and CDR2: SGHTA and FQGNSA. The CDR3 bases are TGTGCCAGCAGGGGACAGGGTATTTACTCTGGGGCCAACGTCCTGACTTTC. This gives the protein CASRGQGIYSGANVLTF.

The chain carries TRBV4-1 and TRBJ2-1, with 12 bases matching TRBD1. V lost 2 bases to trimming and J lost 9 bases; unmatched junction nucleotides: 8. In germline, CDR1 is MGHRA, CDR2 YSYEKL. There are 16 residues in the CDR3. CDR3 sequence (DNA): TGCGCCAGCAGCCAATACGGGACAGGGGGCTTTACTGAGCAGTTCTTC. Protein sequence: CASSQYGTGGFTEQFF.

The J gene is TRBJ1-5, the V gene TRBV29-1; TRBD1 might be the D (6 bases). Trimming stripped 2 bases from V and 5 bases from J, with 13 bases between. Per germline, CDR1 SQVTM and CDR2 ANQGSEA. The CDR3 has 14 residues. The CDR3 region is CSVELTGKDQPQHF. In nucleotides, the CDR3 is TGCAGCGTTGAATTAACAGGGAAGGATCAGCCCCAGCATTTT.

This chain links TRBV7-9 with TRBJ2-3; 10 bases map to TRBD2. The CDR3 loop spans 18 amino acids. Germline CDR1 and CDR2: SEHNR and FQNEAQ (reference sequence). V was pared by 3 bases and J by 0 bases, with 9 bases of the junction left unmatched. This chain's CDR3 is CASSLGRTSGHSTDTQYF. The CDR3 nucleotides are TGTGCCAGCAGCTTGGGACGGACTAGCGGACATAGCACAGATACGCAGTATTTT.

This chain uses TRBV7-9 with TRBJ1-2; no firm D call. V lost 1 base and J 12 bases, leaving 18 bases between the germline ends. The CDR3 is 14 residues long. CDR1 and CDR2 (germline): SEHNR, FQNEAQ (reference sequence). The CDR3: CASSLGTGAGVNTF. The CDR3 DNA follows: TGTGCCAGCAGCTTAGGGACGGGAGCTGGAGTGAACACCTTC. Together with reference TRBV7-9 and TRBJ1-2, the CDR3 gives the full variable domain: DTGVSQNPRHKITKRGQNVTFRCDPISEHNRLYWYRQTLGQGPEFLTYFQNEAQLEKSRLLSDRFSAERPKGSFSTLEIQRTEQGDSAMYLCASSLGTGAGVNTFGSGTRLTVV.

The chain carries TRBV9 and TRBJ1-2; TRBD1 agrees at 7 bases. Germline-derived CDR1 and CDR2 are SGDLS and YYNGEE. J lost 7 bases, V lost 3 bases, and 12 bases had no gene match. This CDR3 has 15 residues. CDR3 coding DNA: TGTGCCAGCAGCGCCCATGACAGGGATTCGGCTGGCTACACCTTC. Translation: CASSAHDRDSAGYTF.

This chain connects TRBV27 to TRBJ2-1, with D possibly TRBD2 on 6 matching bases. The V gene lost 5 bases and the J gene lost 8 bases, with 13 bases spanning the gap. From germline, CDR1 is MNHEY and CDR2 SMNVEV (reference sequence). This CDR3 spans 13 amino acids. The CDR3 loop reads CASSMTSSHEQFF. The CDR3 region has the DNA TGTGCCAGCAGTATGACTAGTTCCCATGAGCAGTTCTTC.

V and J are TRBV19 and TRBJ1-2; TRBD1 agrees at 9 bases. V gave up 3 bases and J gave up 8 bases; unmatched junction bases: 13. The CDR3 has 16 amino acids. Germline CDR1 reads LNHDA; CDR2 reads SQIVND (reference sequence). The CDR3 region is CASSIWDRDLRGGYTF. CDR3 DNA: TGTGCCAGTAGTATCTGGGACAGGGACCTTCGGGGAGGCTACACCTTC. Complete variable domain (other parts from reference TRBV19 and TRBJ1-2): DGGITQSPKYLFRKEGQNVTLSCEQNLNHDAMYWYRQDPGQGLRLIYYSQIVNDFQKGDIAEGYSVSREKKESFPLTVTSAQKNPTAFYLCASSIWDRDLRGGYTFGSGTRLTVV.

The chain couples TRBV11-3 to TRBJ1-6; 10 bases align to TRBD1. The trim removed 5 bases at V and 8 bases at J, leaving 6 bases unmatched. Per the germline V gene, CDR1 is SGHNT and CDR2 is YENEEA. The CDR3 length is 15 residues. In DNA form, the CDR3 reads TGTGCCAGCAGCCTGGACAGGGGGTCTTATTCACCCCTCCACTTT. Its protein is CASSLDRGSYSPLHF.

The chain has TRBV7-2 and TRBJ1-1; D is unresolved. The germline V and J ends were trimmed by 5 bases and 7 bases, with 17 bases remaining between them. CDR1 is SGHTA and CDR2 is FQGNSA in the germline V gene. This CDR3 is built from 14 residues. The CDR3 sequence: CASSRQTLAVEAFF. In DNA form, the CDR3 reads TGTGCCAGCAGCCGCCAGACCCTAGCAGTTGAAGCTTTCTTT.

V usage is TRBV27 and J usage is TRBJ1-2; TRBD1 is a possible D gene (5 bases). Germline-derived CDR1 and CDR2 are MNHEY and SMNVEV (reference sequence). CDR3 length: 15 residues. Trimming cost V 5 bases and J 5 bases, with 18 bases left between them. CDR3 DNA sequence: TGTGCCAGCAGTCGGGTGACAGATTACCTATATGGCTACACCTTC. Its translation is CASSRVTDYLYGYTF.

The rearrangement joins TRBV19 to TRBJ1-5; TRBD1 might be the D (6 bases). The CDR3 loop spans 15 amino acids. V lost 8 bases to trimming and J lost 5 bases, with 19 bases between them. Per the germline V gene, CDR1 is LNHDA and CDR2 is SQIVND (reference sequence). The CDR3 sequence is CASAWRGGGDQPQHF. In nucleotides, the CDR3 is TGTGCCAGTGCGTGGAGAGGGGGTGGTGATCAGCCCCAGCATTTT.

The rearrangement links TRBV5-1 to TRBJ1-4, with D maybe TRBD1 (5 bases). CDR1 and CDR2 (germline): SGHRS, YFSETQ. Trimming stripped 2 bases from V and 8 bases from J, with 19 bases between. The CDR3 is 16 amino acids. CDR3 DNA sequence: TGCGCCAGCAGCTTATTAGGGACTAGCTCGGAGGAAAAACTGTTTTTT. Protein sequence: CASSLLGTSSEEKLFF. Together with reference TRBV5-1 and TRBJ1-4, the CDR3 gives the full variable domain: KAGVTQTPRYLIKTRGQQVTLSCSPISGHRSVSWYQQTPGQGLQFLFEYFSETQRNKGNFPGRFSGRQFSNSRSEMNVSTLELGDSALYLCASSLLGTSSEEKLFFGSGTQLSVL.

The CDR3 DNA follows: TGTGCCAGCAGTGAATATTTGCTAGCGGAGTCCACCGGGGAGCTGTTTTTT. It codes for CASSEYLLAESTGELFF. The chain joins TRBV25-1 to TRBJ2-2, with TRBD2 identical over 7 bases. This CDR3 has 17 amino acids. Trimming cost V 0 bases and J 4 bases; bases outside gene matches: 8. Germline V CDR1 and CDR2: MGHDK, SYGVNS.

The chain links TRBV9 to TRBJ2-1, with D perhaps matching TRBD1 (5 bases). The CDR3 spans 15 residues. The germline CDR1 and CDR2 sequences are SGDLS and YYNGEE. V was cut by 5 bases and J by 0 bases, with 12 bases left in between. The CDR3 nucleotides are TGTGCCAGCAGTGCAAGGGGAAGCTCCTACAATGAGCAGTTCTTC. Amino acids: CASSARGSSYNEQFF.

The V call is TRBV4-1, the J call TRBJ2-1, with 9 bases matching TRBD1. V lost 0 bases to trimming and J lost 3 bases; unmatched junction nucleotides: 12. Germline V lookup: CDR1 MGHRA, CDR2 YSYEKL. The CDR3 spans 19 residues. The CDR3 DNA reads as TGCGCCAGCAGCCAAGATCGTTTTGGGGGACAGGGAAACTACAATGAGCAGTTCTTC. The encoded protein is CASSQDRFGGQGNYNEQFF.

The CDR3 loop is CASSWTGGVGSGNTIYF. In DNA form, the CDR3 reads TGTGCCAGCAGTTGGACAGGGGGAGTGGGCTCTGGAAACACCATATATTTT. The V gene is TRBV28, the J gene TRBJ1-3, with 10 bases that match TRBD1. Trimming removed 4 bases from V and 0 bases from J; junction bases left unmatched: 6. The germline V gene encodes CDR1 MDHEN and CDR2 SYDVKM. This CDR3 has 17 residues. The complete variable domain, with remaining parts taken from reference TRBV28 and TRBJ1-3, reads DVKVTQSSRYLVKRTGEKVFLECVQDMDHENMFWYRQDPGLGLRLIYFSYDVKMKEKGDIPEGYSVSREKKERFSLILESASTNQTSMYLCASSWTGGVGSGNTIYFGEGSWLTVV.

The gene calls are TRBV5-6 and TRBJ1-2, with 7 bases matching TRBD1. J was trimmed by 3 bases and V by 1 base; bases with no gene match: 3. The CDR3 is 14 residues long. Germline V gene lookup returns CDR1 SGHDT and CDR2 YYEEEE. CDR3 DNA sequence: TGTGCCAGCAGCTTGAGGGACAGCTACTATGGCTACACCTTC. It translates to CASSLRDSYYGYTF.

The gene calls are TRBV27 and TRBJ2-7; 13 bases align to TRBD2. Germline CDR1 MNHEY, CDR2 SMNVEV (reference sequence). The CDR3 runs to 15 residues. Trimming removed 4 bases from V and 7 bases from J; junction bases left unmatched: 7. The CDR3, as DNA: TGTGCCAGCAGTTCGACTAGCGGGAGGTTCGGTGAGCAGTACTTC. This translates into CASSSTSGRFGEQYF.

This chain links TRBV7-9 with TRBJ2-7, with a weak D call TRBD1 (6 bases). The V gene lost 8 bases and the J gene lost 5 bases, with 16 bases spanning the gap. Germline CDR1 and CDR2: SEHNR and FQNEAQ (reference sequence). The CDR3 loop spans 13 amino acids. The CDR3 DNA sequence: TGTGCCAGCCGACACAAACAGGGCCACGAGCAGTACTTC. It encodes CASRHKQGHEQYF.

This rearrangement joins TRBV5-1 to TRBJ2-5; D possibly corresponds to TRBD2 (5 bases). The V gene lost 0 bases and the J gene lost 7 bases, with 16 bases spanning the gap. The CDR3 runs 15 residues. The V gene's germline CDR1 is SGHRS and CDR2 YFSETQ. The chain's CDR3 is CASSLADSRKGTQYF. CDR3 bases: TGCGCCAGCAGCTTGGCGGACTCGAGAAAAGGGACCCAGTACTTC. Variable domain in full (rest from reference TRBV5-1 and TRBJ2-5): KAGVTQTPRYLIKTRGQQVTLSCSPISGHRSVSWYQQTPGQGLQFLFEYFSETQRNKGNFPGRFSGRQFSNSRSEMNVSTLELGDSALYLCASSLADSRKGTQYFGPGTRLLVL.

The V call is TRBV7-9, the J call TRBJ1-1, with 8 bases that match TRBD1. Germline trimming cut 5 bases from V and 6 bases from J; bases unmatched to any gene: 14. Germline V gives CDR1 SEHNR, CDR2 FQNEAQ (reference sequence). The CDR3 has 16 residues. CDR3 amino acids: CASSTQGQEIESEAFF. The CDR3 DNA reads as TGTGCCAGCAGCACCCAGGGACAGGAAATTGAGTCTGAAGCTTTCTTT.